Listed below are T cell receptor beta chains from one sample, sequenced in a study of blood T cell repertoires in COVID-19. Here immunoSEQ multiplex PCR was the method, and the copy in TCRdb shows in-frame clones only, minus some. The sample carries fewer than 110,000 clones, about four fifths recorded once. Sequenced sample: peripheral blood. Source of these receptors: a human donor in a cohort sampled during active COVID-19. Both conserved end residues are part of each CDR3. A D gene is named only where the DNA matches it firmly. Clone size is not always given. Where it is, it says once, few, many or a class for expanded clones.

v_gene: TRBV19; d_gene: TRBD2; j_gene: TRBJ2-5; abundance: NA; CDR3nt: TGTGCCAGTGGGACTAGAGAGACCCAGTACTTC; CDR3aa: CASGTRETQYF
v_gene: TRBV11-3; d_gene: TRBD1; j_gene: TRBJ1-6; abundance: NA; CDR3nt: TGTGCCAGCAGCTTTCAGGGGGCGAGTTCACCCCTCCACTTT; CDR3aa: CASSFQGASSPLHF
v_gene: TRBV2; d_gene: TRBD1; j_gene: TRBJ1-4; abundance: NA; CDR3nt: TGTGCCAGCAGTGAGCCGGACAGGCTTCGGGCTAATGAAAAACTGTTTTTT; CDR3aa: CASSEPDRLRANEKLFF
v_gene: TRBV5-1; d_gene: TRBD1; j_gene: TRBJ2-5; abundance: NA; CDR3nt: TGCGCCAGCAGCTCGGGACAGCCTCAAGAGACCCAGTACTTC; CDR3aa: CASSSGQPQETQYF
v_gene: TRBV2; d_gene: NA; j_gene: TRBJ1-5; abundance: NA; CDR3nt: TGTGCCAGCAGTGTACAGTGGTACCAGCCCCAGCATTTT; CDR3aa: CASSVQWYQPQHF
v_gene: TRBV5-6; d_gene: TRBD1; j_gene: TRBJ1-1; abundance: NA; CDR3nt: TGTGCCAGCAGCTCCCGGGACAGGAACACTGAAGCTTTCTTT; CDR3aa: CASSSRDRNTEAFF
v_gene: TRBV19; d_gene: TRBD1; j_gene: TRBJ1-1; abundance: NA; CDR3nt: TGTGCCAGTAGTACGACGGGACAGAGGAACACTGAAGCTTTCTTT; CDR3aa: CASSTTGQRNTEAFF
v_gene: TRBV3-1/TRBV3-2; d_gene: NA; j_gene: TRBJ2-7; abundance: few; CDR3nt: TGTGCCAGCAGCCCGGGAGGGACAGGGTGGGACTACGAGCAGTACTTC; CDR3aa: CASSPGGTGWDYEQYF
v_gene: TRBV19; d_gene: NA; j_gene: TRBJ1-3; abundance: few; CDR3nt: TGTGCCAGTAGTTTTCAGATGGGGCAAAGGATGTCTGGAAACACCATATATTTT; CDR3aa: CASSFQMGQRMSGNTIYF
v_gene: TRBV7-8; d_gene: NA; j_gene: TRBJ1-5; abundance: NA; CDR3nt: TGTGCCAGCAGCTTAGGGTCCCCCAGGGCGAATCAGCCCCAGCATTTT; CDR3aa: CASSLGSPRANQPQHF
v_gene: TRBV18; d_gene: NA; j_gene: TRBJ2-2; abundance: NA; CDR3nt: TGTGCCAGCTCACCACCGAGGTTTTCCGGGGAGCTGTTTTTT; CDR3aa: CASSPPRFSGELFF
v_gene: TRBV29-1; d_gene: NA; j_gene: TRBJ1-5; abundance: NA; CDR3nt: TGCAGCGTTGACCCACCGGGGGAGCCCCAGCATTTT; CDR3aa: CSVDPPGEPQHF
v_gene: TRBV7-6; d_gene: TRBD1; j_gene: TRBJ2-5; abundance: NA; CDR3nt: TGTGCCAGCAGACCAACGGCAGGGGGCTTGGAGACCCAGTACTTC; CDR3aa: CASRPTAGGLETQYF
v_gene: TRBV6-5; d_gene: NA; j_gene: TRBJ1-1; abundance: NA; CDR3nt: TGTGCCAGCAGTTACGGGCCGGGGAGTGAAGCTTTCTTT; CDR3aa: CASSYGPGSEAFF
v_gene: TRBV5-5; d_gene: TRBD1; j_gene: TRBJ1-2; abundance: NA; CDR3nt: TGTGCCAGCAGCTTATCCCAGGGGGGCTATGGCTACACCTTC; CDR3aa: CASSLSQGGYGYTF
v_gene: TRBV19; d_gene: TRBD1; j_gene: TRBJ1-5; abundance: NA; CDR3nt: TGTGCCAGTAACGAGGGACAGAACAATCAGCCCCAGCATTTT; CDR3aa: CASNEGQNNQPQHF
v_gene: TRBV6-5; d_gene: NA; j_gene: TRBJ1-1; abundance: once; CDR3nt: TGTGCCAGCAGCCAGACAGCGGGGTACACTGAAGCTTTCTTT; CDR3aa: CASSQTAGYTEAFF
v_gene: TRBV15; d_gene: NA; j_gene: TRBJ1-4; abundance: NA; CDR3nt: TGTGCCACCAGCCCACAGGGAAGATATAATGAAAAACTGTTTTTT; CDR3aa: CATSPQGRYNEKLFF
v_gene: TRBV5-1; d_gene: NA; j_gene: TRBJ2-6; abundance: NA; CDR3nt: TGCGCCAGCAGCGGGTTCGCAGGGTCTGGGGCCAACGTCCTGACTTTC; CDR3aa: CASSGFAGSGANVLTF
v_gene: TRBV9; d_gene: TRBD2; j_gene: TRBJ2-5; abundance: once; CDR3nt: TGTGCCAGCAGCCCCCAGACTAGCGGGGCAGGAGAGACCCAGTACTTC; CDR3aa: CASSPQTSGAGETQYF
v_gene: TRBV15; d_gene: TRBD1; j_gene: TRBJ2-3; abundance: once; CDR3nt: TGTGCCACCAGCAGAGAGCCTGACAGGGCAGATACGCAGTATTTT; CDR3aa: CATSREPDRADTQYF
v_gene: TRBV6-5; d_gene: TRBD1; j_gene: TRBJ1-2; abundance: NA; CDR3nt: TGTGCCAGCAGCCGAACAGGGGGTTATGGCTACACCTTC; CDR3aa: CASSRTGGYGYTF
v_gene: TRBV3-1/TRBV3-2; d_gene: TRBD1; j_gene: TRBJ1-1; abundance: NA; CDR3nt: TGTGCCAGCACCCTGAGGGACAGGGGAACGGCTGAAGCTTTCTTT; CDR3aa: CASTLRDRGTAEAFF
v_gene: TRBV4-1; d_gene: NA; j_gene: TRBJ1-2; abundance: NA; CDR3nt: TGCGCCAGCAGCCAAGAGGGGGGGACTATGAGTGGCTACACCTTC; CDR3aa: CASSQEGGTMSGYTF
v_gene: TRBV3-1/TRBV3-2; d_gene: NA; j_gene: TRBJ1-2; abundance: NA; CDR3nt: TGTGCCAGCAGCCAGGCGACAGATGGCTACACCTTC; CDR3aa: CASSQATDGYTF
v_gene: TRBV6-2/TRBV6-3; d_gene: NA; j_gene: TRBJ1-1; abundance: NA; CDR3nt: TGTGCCAGCAGTTATAATCCGACAGGGAACACTGAAGCTTTCTTT; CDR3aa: CASSYNPTGNTEAFF
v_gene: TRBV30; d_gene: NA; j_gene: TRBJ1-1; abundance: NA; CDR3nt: TGTGCCTGGAACGCAGGGCTTGACACTGAAGCTTTCTTT; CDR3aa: CAWNAGLDTEAFF
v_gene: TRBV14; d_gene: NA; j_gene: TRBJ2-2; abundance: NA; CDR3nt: TGTGCCAGCAGCCAAGATTTGAGGGCCGGGGAGCTGTTTTTT; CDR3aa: CASSQDLRAGELFF
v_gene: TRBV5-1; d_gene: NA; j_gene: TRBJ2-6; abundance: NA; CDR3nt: TGCGCCAGCAGCTTGGCTGCGAGCTCTGGGGCCAACGTCCTGACTTTC; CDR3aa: CASSLAASSGANVLTF
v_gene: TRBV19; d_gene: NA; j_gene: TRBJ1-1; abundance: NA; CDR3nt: TGTGCCAGTACAAGAACGGTGGGGAGGACTGAAGCTTTCTTT; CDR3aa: CASTRTVGRTEAFF
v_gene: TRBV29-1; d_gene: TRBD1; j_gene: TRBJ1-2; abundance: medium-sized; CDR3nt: TGCAGCGTTGATCCACAGGGGCCGTATGGCTACACCTTC; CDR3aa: CSVDPQGPYGYTF
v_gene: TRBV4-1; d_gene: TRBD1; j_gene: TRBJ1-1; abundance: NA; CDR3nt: TGCGCCAGCAGCCAAACTCAGGGGGTGGAGAGCACTGAAGCTTTCTTT; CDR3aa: CASSQTQGVESTEAFF
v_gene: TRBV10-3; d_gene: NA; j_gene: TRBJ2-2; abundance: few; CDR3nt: TGTGCCATCAGTGACGCGGAACACCAGAACACCGGGGAGCTGTTTTTT; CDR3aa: CAISDAEHQNTGELFF
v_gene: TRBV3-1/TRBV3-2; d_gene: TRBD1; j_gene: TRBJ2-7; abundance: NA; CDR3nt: TGTGCCAGCAGCCCACAGGGGGAGAGGCACGAGCAGTACTTC; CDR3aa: CASSPQGERHEQYF
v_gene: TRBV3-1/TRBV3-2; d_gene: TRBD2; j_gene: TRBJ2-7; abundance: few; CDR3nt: TGTGCCAGCAGCCTAAAGGGGACGGGACTACGACCTATCGAGCAGTACTTC; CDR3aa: CASSLKGTGLRPIEQYF
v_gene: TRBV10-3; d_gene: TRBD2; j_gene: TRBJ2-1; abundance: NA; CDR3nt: TGTGCCATCAGTGAGGTCAGCGGGGGGGCGAATGAGCAGTTCTTC; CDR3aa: CAISEVSGGANEQFF
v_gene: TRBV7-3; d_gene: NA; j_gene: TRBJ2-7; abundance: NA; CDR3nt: TGTGCCAGCAGCTTCCGAGCGGGTGAGCAGTACTTC; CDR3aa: CASSFRAGEQYF
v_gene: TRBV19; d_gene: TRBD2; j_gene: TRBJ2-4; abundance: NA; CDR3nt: TGTGCCAGTAGTAGAGGGACTAGGAACAAAAACATTCAGTACTTC; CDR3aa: CASSRGTRNKNIQYF
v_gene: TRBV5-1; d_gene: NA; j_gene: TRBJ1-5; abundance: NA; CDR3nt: TGCGCCAGCAGCTTGGATAGCAATCCTACTCAGCCCCAGCATTTT; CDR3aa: CASSLDSNPTQPQHF
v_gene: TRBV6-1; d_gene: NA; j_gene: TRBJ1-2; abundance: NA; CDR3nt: TGTGCCAGCAGTGATACGACAGACTATGGCTACACCTTC; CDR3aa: CASSDTTDYGYTF
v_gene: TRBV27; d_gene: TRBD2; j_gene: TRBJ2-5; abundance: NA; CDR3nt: TGTGCCAGCATGGAAGCGGGGGCGCCAATAGAGACCCAGTACTTC; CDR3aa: CASMEAGAPIETQYF
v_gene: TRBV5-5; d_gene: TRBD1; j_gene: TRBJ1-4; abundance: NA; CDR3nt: TGTGCCAGCAGCGATGCTCGGGACAGCTCCCGCGAAAAACTGTTTTTT; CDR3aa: CASSDARDSSREKLFF
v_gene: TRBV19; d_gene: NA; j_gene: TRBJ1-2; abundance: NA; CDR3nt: TGTGCCAGTAGTATGGGCAGGGCACGAAACTATGGCTACACCTTC; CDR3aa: CASSMGRARNYGYTF
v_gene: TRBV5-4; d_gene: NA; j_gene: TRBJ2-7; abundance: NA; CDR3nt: TGTGCCAGCAGCTTAGATTTGGAGATAGAGTACTTC; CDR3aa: CASSLDLEIEYF
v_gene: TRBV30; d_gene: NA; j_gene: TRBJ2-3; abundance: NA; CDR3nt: TGTGCCTGGGGGACTGGCACAGATACGCAGTATTTT; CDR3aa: CAWGTGTDTQYF
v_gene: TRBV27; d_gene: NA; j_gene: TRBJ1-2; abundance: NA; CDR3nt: TGTGCCAGCAAGGGGGGCTACACCTTC; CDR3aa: CASKGGYTF
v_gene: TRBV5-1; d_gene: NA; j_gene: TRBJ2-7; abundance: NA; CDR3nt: TGCGCCAGCAGCTGGGGGTCGGGGGAAGGAGAGCAGTACTTC; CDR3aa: CASSWGSGEGEQYF
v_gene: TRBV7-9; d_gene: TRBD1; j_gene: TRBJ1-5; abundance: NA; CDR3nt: TGTGCCAGCAGCTTAGGGACGACCGGGACAGGGAATCAGCCCCAGCATTTT; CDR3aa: CASSLGTTGTGNQPQHF
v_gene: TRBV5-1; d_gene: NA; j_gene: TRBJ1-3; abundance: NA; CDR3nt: TGCGCCAGCAGCTTAGAACAGTACTCTGGAAACACCATATATTTT; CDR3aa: CASSLEQYSGNTIYF
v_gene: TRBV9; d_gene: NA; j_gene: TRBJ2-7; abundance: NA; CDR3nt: TGTGCCAGCAGCGAACAGGGAAAGGACGAGCAGTACTTC; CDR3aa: CASSEQGKDEQYF
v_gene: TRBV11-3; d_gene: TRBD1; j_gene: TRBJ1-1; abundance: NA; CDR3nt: TGTGCCAGCAGCTTGGCCAAAACAGGGGAATGGACTGAAGCTTTCTTT; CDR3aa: CASSLAKTGEWTEAFF
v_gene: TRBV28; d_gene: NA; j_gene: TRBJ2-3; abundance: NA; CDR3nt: TGTGCCAGCAGCACGAGGGGGGGGTTAACAGATACGCAGTATTTT; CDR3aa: CASSTRGGLTDTQYF
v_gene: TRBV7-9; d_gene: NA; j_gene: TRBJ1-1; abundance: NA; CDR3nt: TGTGCCAGCAGCTTAACCGGGGGCACTGAAGCTTTCTTT; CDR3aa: CASSLTGGTEAFF
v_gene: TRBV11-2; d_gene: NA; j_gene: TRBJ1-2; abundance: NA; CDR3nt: TGTGCCAGCAGCTTAGCGGGGGTTGGCTACACCTTC; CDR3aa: CASSLAGVGYTF
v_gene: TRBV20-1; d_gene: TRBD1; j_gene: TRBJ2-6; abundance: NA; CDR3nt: TGCAGTGCTAGTACAGGGGGCGTAGGGGCCAACGTCCTGACTTTC; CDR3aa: CSASTGGVGANVLTF
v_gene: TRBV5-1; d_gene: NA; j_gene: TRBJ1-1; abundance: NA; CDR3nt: TGCGCCAGCAGGAGGGAAGTCGGGGAGGTGAACACTGAAGCTTTCTTT; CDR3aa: CASRREVGEVNTEAFF
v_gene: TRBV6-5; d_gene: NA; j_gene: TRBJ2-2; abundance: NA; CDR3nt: TGTGCCAGCAGAAAACAGGTTGTTAACACCGGGGAGCTGTTTTTT; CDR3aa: CASRKQVVNTGELFF